This passage covers 13 T cell receptor beta chains from one sample sequenced in a study of CD8 T cells in ankylosing spondylitis. TCRdb reanalysed the 5' RACE reads using MiXCR and keeps one entry per CDR3 protein. The repertoire holds 350,000 or so distinct CDR3 sequences, with roughly 14% as singletons. Sequencing was carried out using blood, either unsorted or a sorted T cell fraction (not recorded which). The receptors were sampled from a male donor with ankylosing spondylitis or in good health (not recorded which).

This rearrangement joins TRBV12-3 or TRBV12-4 to TRBJ2-5, with D perhaps TRBD2 (6 bases). There are 14 residues in the CDR3. V lost 2 bases, J lost 5 bases, and 12 bases lay in between. In nucleotides, the CDR3 is TGTGCCAGCAGTTTACGGGGAGGCCCGGAGACCCAGTACTTC. This encodes CASSLRGGPETQYF.

The chain carries TRBV3-1 and TRBJ1-4; 7 nucleotides match TRBD1. With V trimmed by 1 base and J by 3 bases, 2 bases remained unmatched. CDR1 is LGHDT and CDR2 is YNNKEL in the germline V gene (reference sequence). The CDR3 consists of 15 residues. The CDR3 sequence: CASSQGGTANEKLFF. The DNA of the CDR3 is TGTGCCAGCAGCCAAGGGGGGACAGCTAATGAAAAACTGTTTTTT.

This clonotype has a handful of counts. V is TRBV20-1 and J is TRBJ2-1; D is perhaps TRBD2 (5 bases). CDR1 and CDR2 (germline): DFQATT, SNEGSKA (reference sequence). CDR3 length: 12 residues. V was clipped by 3 bases and J by 2 bases, with 5 bases between them. As DNA, the CDR3 is TGCAGTGCTAGCGGGACCTACAATGAGCAGTTCTTC. It yields the protein CSASGTYNEQFF.

V gene TRBV6-1 combines with J gene TRBJ1-1; D is unresolved. Germline CDR1 is MNHNS and CDR2 is SASEGT. CDR3 length: 13 amino acids. V gave up 3 bases and J gave up 1 base, with 6 bases separating them. The CDR3 loop is CASSDLSNTEAFF. CDR3 DNA: TGTGCCAGCAGTGATCTGTCGAACACTGAAGCTTTCTTT.

V is TRBV11-2 and J is TRBJ1-2; D remains ambiguous. In germline, CDR1 is SGHAT, CDR2 FQNNGV. V was clipped by 4 bases and J by 2 bases, with 11 bases between them. The CDR3 spans 14 residues. CDR3 DNA: TGTGCCAGCAGCTCGTCATTGGGGAACTATGGCTACACCTTC. The encoded protein is CASSSSLGNYGYTF. The whole variable domain, filled in from reference TRBV11-2 and TRBJ1-2, reads EAGVAQSPRYKIIEKRQSVAFWCNPISGHATLYWYQQILGQGPKLLIQFQNNGVVDDSQLPKDRFSAERLKGVDSTLKIQPAKLEDSAVYLCASSSSLGNYGYTFGSGTRLTVV.

This clonotype has a handful of counts. The V gene is TRBV4-1, the J gene TRBJ2-5; D may match TRBD1 or TRBD2 (6 bases each). Germline lookup yields CDR1 MGHRA and CDR2 YSYEKL. V lost 4 bases and J lost 2, with 14 bases in between. The CDR3 has 15 amino acids. The CDR3 spells CASSPNGGRQETQYF. The DNA of the CDR3 is TGCGCCAGCAGCCCCAACGGGGGCCGTCAAGAGACCCAGTACTTC.

This clonotype was observed once. This chain joins TRBV5-1 and TRBJ2-5, with 8 bases lining up with TRBD2. The V gene end was trimmed by 1 base and the J gene end by 1 base; junction bases not matched to a gene: 6. Germline CDR1 reads SGHRS; CDR2 reads YFSETQ. This CDR3 has 16 residues. The CDR3 region has the DNA TGCGCCAGCAGCTTGTTAGGCGGGGGGATCCAAGAGACCCAGTACTTC. It encodes CASSLLGGGIQETQYF. Using reference TRBV5-1 and TRBJ2-5 for the parts outside the CDR3, the full variable domain is KAGVTQTPRYLIKTRGQQVTLSCSPISGHRSVSWYQQTPGQGLQFLFEYFSETQRNKGNFPGRFSGRQFSNSRSEMNVSTLELGDSALYLCASSLLGGGIQETQYFGPGTRLLVL.

This clonotype was detected only a few times. This CDR3 reads CASSRDLRSTDTQYF. The CDR3 coding sequence is TGTGCCAGCAGTAGGGACTTACGATCCACAGATACGCAGTATTTT. This rearrangement joins TRBV25-1 to TRBJ2-3; possible D gene TRBD2, 6 bases. CDR1 is MGHDK and CDR2 is SYGVNS in the germline V gene. The V and J ends lost 5 bases and 2 bases respectively, with 14 bases between them. This CDR3 is built from 15 residues.

This clonotype came up many times. This chain links TRBV10-3 with TRBJ2-7, with TRBD1 as a possible D gene (6 bases). The germline gives CDR1 ENHRY, CDR2 SYGVKD. V shed 3 bases and J shed 1 base, with 10 bases lying between them. The CDR3 has 14 amino acids. CDR3: CAISDGQLSYEQYF. The CDR3 nucleotides are TGTGCCATCAGTGACGGACAGTTGTCCTACGAGCAGTACTTC.

The chain couples TRBV3-1 to TRBJ1-2, with D possibly matching TRBD1 (5 bases). This CDR3 contains 13 residues. Trimming removed 6 bases from V and 3 bases from J, with 11 bases in between. Looked up from germline, CDR1 is LGHDT and CDR2 is YNNKEL (reference sequence). The CDR3, as DNA: TGTGCCAGCAGAAATCAGGGATACTATGGCTACACCTTC. Amino acid sequence: CASRNQGYYGYTF.

In its sample, this clonotype was seen a few times. The chain carries TRBV5-1 and TRBJ1-6; TRBD1 aligns across 8 bases. The CDR3 covers 15 residues. The V gene's germline CDR1 is SGHRS and CDR2 YFSETQ. V lost 4 bases, J lost 7 bases, and 7 bases stayed unmatched. Here the CDR3 DNA reads TGCGCCAGCAGCACGGGACAGGCAGAGAATTCACCCCTCCACTTT. Protein product: CASSTGQAENSPLHF.

The chain carries TRBV10-1 and TRBJ2-3; 8 bases are shared with TRBD2. The length of the CDR3 is 15 residues. Trimming cost V 6 bases and J 10 bases; bases outside gene matches: 15. Per germline, CDR1 WNHNN and CDR2 SYGVQD (reference sequence). The CDR3 nucleotides are TGCGCCAGCAGCCCCTCGGGCGGAGCGGGAGAAGCGCAGTATTTT. This encodes CASSPSGGAGEAQYF.

As regards this clonotype: The germline gene is not matched at one end of the junction; a read error may be the cause. The rearrangement joins TRBV19 to TRBJ1-6; D is unclear. In germline, CDR1 is LNHDA, CDR2 SQIVND (reference sequence). The CDR3 is 16 residues long. In nucleotides, the CDR3 is TGTGCCAGTAGAATAGACGGGAGCTCCTATAATTCACCCCTCCACTTT. Translating gives CASRIDGSSYNSPLHF.